This note documents a single T cell receptor beta chain sequence. Repertoires were generated with immunoSEQ multiplex PCR, while TCRdb's copy carries only in-frame clones and drops some. The sample holds approximately 140,000 clones, around 90% seen once. This specimen comes from a study of cytotoxic CD8 clonotypes in ibrutinib-treated CLL. V lost 2 bases and J lost 7, with 8 bases in between. CDR1 and CDR2 (germline): GTSNPN, SVGIG (reference sequence). The CDR3 runs to 11 residues. Sequenced material: PBMCs, taken after 12 months of ibrutinib treatment. This TCR came from a human donor with chronic lymphocytic leukemia. The chain combines TRBV30 with TRBJ1-1; no clear D. The DNA for the CDR3 is TGTGCCTGGAGTTGGAGAAATGAAGCTTTCTTT. This sequence encodes CAWSWRNEAFF.